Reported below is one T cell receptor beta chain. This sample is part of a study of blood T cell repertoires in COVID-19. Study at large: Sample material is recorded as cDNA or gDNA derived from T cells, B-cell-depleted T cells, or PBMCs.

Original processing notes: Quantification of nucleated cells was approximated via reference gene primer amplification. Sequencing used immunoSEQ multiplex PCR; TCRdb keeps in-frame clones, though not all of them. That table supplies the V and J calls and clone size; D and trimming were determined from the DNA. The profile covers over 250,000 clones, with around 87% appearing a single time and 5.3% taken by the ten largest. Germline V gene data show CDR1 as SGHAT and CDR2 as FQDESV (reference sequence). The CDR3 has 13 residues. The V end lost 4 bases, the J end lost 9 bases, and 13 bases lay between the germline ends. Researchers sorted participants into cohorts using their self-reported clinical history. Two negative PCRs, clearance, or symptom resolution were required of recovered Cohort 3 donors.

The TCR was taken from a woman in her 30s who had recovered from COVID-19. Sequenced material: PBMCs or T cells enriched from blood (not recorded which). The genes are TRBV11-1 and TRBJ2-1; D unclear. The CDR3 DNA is TGTGCCAGCAGCTATGGTAGTGTTGGTGAGCAGTTCTTC. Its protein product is CASSYGSVGEQFF.